The 7 T cell receptor beta chains reported below all come from one sample, sequenced in a study of shared clonotypes between healthy human individuals. The method was immunoSEQ multiplex PCR; TCRdb's version includes in-frame clones alone and lacks a portion of them. The sample has hundreds of thousands of clones, more than 95% seen once. The sequenced sample consisted of naive CD4+ T cells sorted from blood. Subset in this sample: CD45RA+ positively selected. These receptors all stem from a woman between 25 and 40 years old in good health.

This clone was seen just once. The chain links TRBV25-1 to TRBJ1-2; TRBD1 matches 7 bases. Trimming took 5 bases from V and 3 from J; bases not matched to a gene: 3. The CDR3 is 13 residues long. Germline V gives CDR1 MGHDK, CDR2 SYGVNS. CDR3 nucleotides: TGTGCCAGCAGTCTCACAGGGGACTATGGCTACACCTTC. Protein sequence: CASSLTGDYGYTF.

V usage is TRBV5-1 and J usage is TRBJ2-2; D not certain. The CDR3 spans 16 residues. Germline lookup yields CDR1 SGHRS and CDR2 YFSETQ. Trimming removed 0 bases from V and 0 bases from J, with 9 bases in between. CDR3 coding DNA: TGCGCCAGCAGCTTGGGCGACGGTACGAACACCGGGGAGCTGTTTTTT. Amino acid sequence: CASSLGDGTNTGELFF.

This rearrangement joins TRBV18 to TRBJ2-1, with TRBD1 as a possible D gene (5 bases). Per germline, CDR1 KGHSH and CDR2 LQKENI. Trimming took off 0 bases at V and 4 bases at J, with 16 bases between the two ends. The CDR3 has 17 residues. This CDR3 reads CASSPPSRQGPYNEQFF. CDR3 nucleotides: TGTGCCAGCTCACCACCGTCCAGGCAGGGCCCTTACAATGAGCAGTTCTTC.

The J gene is TRBJ1-2, the V gene TRBV7-9; no reliable D call. CDR3 length: 15 amino acids. Trimming shortened V by 5 bases and J by 7 bases, and 20 bases separated the two germline ends. From germline, CDR1 is SEHNR and CDR2 FQNEAQ (reference sequence). CDR3 region: CASSPHEVGRFGYTF. The CDR3 DNA reads as TGTGCCAGCAGCCCACATGAGGTGGGCCGGTTTGGCTACACCTTC.

CDR3 protein: CASSSRTSGNYEQYF. CDR3 DNA: TGTGCCAGCAGCTCACGGACTAGCGGAAACTACGAGCAGTACTTC. J is TRBJ2-7 and V is TRBV11-2; 10 bases are a match to TRBD2. The CDR3 totals 15 residues. With V trimmed by 4 bases and J by 3 bases, 6 bases remained unmatched. Germline V gene lookup returns CDR1 SGHAT and CDR2 FQNNGV.

The chain joins TRBV5-1 to TRBJ2-5, with 12 bases that match TRBD2. Per the germline V gene, CDR1 is SGHRS and CDR2 is YFSETQ. Trimming removed 0 bases from V and 0 bases from J; junction bases left unmatched: 0. The CDR3 is 16 amino acids. CDR3 in amino acids: CASSLGLAGDQETQYF. In DNA form, the CDR3 reads TGCGCCAGCAGCTTGGGACTAGCGGGAGACCAAGAGACCCAGTACTTC.

Here the CDR3 DNA reads TGTGCCAGCAGGACGGGGTCTCAGCCCCAGCATTTT. This translates into CASRTGSQPQHF. The chain joins TRBV6-5 to TRBJ1-5; D not resolved. The germline V gene has CDR1 MNHEY and CDR2 SVGAGI. This CDR3 region has 12 residues. The V gene lost 6 bases and the J gene lost 6 bases, with 9 bases spanning the gap.